The rows below give T cell receptor beta chains drawn from one sample of a study of blood T cell repertoires in COVID-19. Measured with immunoSEQ multiplex PCR; TCRdb has only the in-frame clones, and not every one. This table has about 72,000 clones, 90% to 95% appearing once. Sequences were obtained from peripheral blood. The receptors shown here come from a human donor in a cohort sampled during active COVID-19. Each CDR3 is given with its conserved first and last residue. D genes are given only for firm matches. The size field is filled for only some rows; it gives once, few, many or a size class.

TRBV20-1,.,TRBD2,TRBJ2-5,TGCAGCGCTGGACTAGCGCAGACCCAGTACTTC,CSAGLAQTQYF
TRBV19,.,TRBD2,TRBJ2-2,TGTGCCAGTTTCTCCCGTCGGACTAGCGGGAGACAGACCGGGGAGCTGTTTTTT,CASFSRRTSGRQTGELFF
TRBV19,.,TRBD2,TRBJ2-7,TGTGCCAGTAGTCCTCGGACTAGCGGGAGCGCGCATTCCTACGAGCAGTACTTC,CASSPRTSGSAHSYEQYF
TRBV5-4,.,TRBD2,TRBJ2-7,TGTGCCAGCAGCACCAGACTAGCGGCGTCCTACGAGCAGTACTTC,CASSTRLAASYEQYF
TRBV19,once,.,TRBJ2-7,TGTGCCAGTACCCTTTCAGCGGAGAGCTACGAGCAGTACTTC,CASTLSAESYEQYF
TRBV25-1,.,.,TRBJ2-1,TGTGCCAGCATCCCCAGAGAGGCAGGGGAAACATACAATGAGCAGTTCTTC,CASIPREAGETYNEQFF
TRBV6-2/TRBV6-3,.,TRBD1,TRBJ2-7,TGTGCCAGCAGTCGCCGGGACAGGGGAAGCGAGCAGTACTTC,CASSRRDRGSEQYF
TRBV7-2,.,.,TRBJ2-7,TGTGCCAGCAGCCGAACCAGGGACTACGAGCAGTACTTC,CASSRTRDYEQYF
TRBV2,.,.,TRBJ2-1,TGTGCCAGCAGTGAACTCGGGGAAGATGAGCAGTTCTTC,CASSELGEDEQFF
TRBV18,.,.,TRBJ2-7,TGTGCCAGCTCGGAGACCTACGAGCAGTACTTC,CASSETYEQYF
TRBV28,.,TRBD1,TRBJ1-1,TGTGCCAGTTCGTTGACAGGGGTGAACACTGAAGCTTTCTTT,CASSLTGVNTEAFF
TRBV28,.,.,TRBJ2-3,TGTGCCAGCAGCCCTAACCGGGACAGGGCTAGCGGGCAACGCACAGATACGCAGTATTTT,CASSPNRDRASGQRTDTQYF
TRBV18,.,TRBD1,TRBJ1-2,TGTGCCAGCTCACCACCCTCTGCAGGGGGCTCTGGCTACACCTTC,CASSPPSAGGSGYTF
TRBV5-1,few,TRBD2,TRBJ2-5,TGCGCCAGCAGCTTGGCTCTAGCGGGGGGCGGAGAGACCCAGTACTTC,CASSLALAGGGETQYF
TRBV19,.,.,TRBJ2-2,TGTGCCAGCACAAAAGACAGGTCGAACACCGGGGAGCTGTTTTTT,CASTKDRSNTGELFF
TRBV5-4,.,.,TRBJ1-2,TGTGCCAGCAGCTCCGACTATGGCTACACCTTC,CASSSDYGYTF
TRBV2,.,.,TRBJ1-1,TGTGCCAGCACGGGGGATGGAGACACTGAAGCTTTCTTT,CASTGDGDTEAFF
TRBV5-6,.,.,TRBJ1-2,TGTGCCAGCGGGGCAGGCCCTTCAGGTGGCTACACCTTC,CASGAGPSGGYTF
TRBV19,.,.,TRBJ1-2,TGTGCCAGTAGTATAGAGGCAGGGCTCTTTGGCTACACCTTC,CASSIEAGLFGYTF
TRBV20-1,.,.,TRBJ2-1,TGCAGTGCTAGCGAACGGGTGGGGCAGTTCTTC,CSASERVGQFF
TRBV23-1,.,TRBD2,TRBJ2-3,TGCGCCAGCAGTCACCGTACTAGCGGGGGAAGCACAGATACGCAGTATTTT,CASSHRTSGGSTDTQYF
TRBV28,.,TRBD1,TRBJ2-2,TGTGCCAGCACCCCGCCCCGAGACAGGGGGCGCGTCGGGGAGCTGTTTTTT,CASTPPRDRGRVGELFF
TRBV3-1/TRBV3-2,.,.,TRBJ2-3,TGTGCCAGCAGCCAAGGTGGCCGGAGCGGCACAGATACGCAGTATTTT,CASSQGGRSGTDTQYF
TRBV6-6,.,TRBD1,TRBJ2-4,TGTGCCAGCAGTACAGGGGCCGGGGAAAACATTCAGTACTTC,CASSTGAGENIQYF
TRBV14,.,TRBD2,TRBJ2-3,TGTGCCAGCTCCCTAGCGGGAGGTTATGATACGCAGTATTTT,CASSLAGGYDTQYF
TRBV21-1,.,.,TRBJ2-1,TGTGCCACGGGACTACTTAATGAGCAGTTCTTC,CATGLLNEQFF
TRBV5-1,once,.,TRBJ1-3,TGCGCCAGCAGCTTGGCAGGAGGGATAGGAAACACCATATATTTT,CASSLAGGIGNTIYF
TRBV2,once,.,TRBJ1-2,TGTGCCATACGTGAGGGTAACTATGGCTACACCTTC,CAIREGNYGYTF
TRBV7-3,.,.,TRBJ1-2,TGTGCCAGCAGCCAATTTTCTGGAGGCTATGGCTACACCTTC,CASSQFSGGYGYTF
TRBV7-3,.,TRBD2,TRBJ2-3,TGTGCCAGCAGCTTCGGACTAGCGGGGTTCGATACGCAGTATTTT,CASSFGLAGFDTQYF
TRBV6-5,.,TRBD2,TRBJ2-1,TGTGCCAGCAGAGCGAGCGGGAGGGCCTACAATGAGCAGTTCTTC,CASRASGRAYNEQFF
TRBV5-1,.,.,TRBJ1-4,TGCGCCAGCAGCTTGGCCTCCGGGGTTGCAACTAATGAAAAACTGTTTTTT,CASSLASGVATNEKLFF
TRBV12-3/TRBV12-4,once,.,TRBJ2-3,TGTGCCAGCAGCTCCACGGACAGTGATACGCAGTATTTT,CASSSTDSDTQYF
TRBV6-1,.,TRBD2,TRBJ2-1,TGTGCCAGCAGTGAAGGGGAGGGCGGGAGGTCCTACAATGAGCAGTTCTTC,CASSEGEGGRSYNEQFF
TRBV13,.,TRBD1,TRBJ1-5,TGTGCCAGCAGCCTCAACAGGGGTCAGCCCCAGCATTTT,CASSLNRGQPQHF
TRBV27,.,.,TRBJ1-5,TGTGCCAGCAGTTTGGATGCCGGGGGGGGAGGGCGCAATCAGCCCCAGCATTTT,CASSLDAGGGGRNQPQHF
TRBV19,.,TRBD2,TRBJ2-2,TGTGCCAGTAGACTAGCGGGGGGCACCGGGGAGCTGTTTTTT,CASRLAGGTGELFF
TRBV5-6,.,.,TRBJ1-6,TGTGCCAGCAGCTGGTGGGACGGGGGGTGGGATTCACCCCTCCACTTT,CASSWWDGGWDSPLHF
TRBV28,once,TRBD2,TRBJ2-5,TGTGCCAGCAGACCACGCGGACTAGCGGGGGTAGAGACCCAGTACTTC,CASRPRGLAGVETQYF
TRBV9,.,.,TRBJ1-2,TGTGCCAGCAGCGTAGGGCAGGGCAATAACTATGGCTACACCTTC,CASSVGQGNNYGYTF
TRBV28,.,.,TRBJ2-2,TGTGCCAGCAGACTGACAGGGAACACCGGGGAGCTGTTTTTT,CASRLTGNTGELFF
TRBV10-3,.,TRBD2,TRBJ2-1,TGTGCCATCAGTGACCAACCGGGACTAGCGGGAGTTAGCTCCTACAATGAGCAGTTCTTC,CAISDQPGLAGVSSYNEQFF
TRBV19,.,TRBD1,TRBJ1-5,TGTGCCAGTACCGGACAGGGGTTTTATCAGCCCCAGCATTTT,CASTGQGFYQPQHF
TRBV7-2,.,TRBD2,TRBJ2-5,TGTGCCAGCAGTCCGCTGCCGGGGGGGGGCTCGGAGACCCAGTACTTC,CASSPLPGGGSETQYF
TRBV7-2,.,.,TRBJ2-5,TGTGCCAGCAGCTTCGATAGATCTGTGGAGACCCAGTACTTC,CASSFDRSVETQYF
TRBV7-9,.,TRBD1,TRBJ1-6,TGTGCCAGCAGCTTAGGGGACAGGGGGTATAATTCACCCCTCCACTTT,CASSLGDRGYNSPLHF
TRBV7-2,.,TRBD2,TRBJ2-1,TGTGCCAGCAGCCCAACTAGCGGGACTTACAATGAGCAGTTCTTC,CASSPTSGTYNEQFF
TRBV19,.,TRBD1,TRBJ2-7,TGTGCCAGTAGTACATCCGGGACAGGGTCCTACGAGCAGTACTTC,CASSTSGTGSYEQYF
TRBV27,.,.,TRBJ2-7,TGTGCCAGCAGTTTACACGGGCAGGGGGAGCAGTACTTC,CASSLHGQGEQYF
TRBV7-3,.,TRBD2,TRBJ2-1,TGTGCCAGCAGCCAATCTAGCGGGAATTCCTACAATGAGCAGTTCTTC,CASSQSSGNSYNEQFF
TRBV19,.,TRBD1,TRBJ1-5,TGTGCCAGTAGCGACAGGGGTCGGGGCAATCAGCCCCAGCATTTT,CASSDRGRGNQPQHF
TRBV10-3,.,.,TRBJ2-3,TGTGCCATCAGTGAGTCTGAGGGTTCTAGCACAGATACGCAGTATTTT,CAISESEGSSTDTQYF
TRBV6-5,once,.,TRBJ2-7,TGTGCCAGCAGAACTCTTAGCGGAAGGTCCTACGAGCAGTACTTC,CASRTLSGRSYEQYF
TRBV7-9,.,TRBD1,TRBJ1-3,TGTGCCAGCAGCCCGACAGGGGGCTGGAACTCTGGAAACACCATATATTTT,CASSPTGGWNSGNTIYF
TRBV6-2/TRBV6-3,.,.,TRBJ2-5,TGTGCCAGCAGTTACTCCCCTGTGAGGGTAGAGGAGACCCAGTACTTC,CASSYSPVRVEETQYF